This T cell receptor (beta chain) was documented in a study of blood T cell repertoires in COVID-19. Study background: The United States, Italy and Spain provided the acute and convalescent COVID-19 samples. Sources were T cells, B-cell-depleted T cells, or PBMCs; the material itself was cDNA or gDNA.

This clone is labeled large. Original methodology: From reference gene primer amplification, estimates of nucleated cell counts were derived. The repertoire was sequenced with immunoSEQ multiplex PCR; TCRdb's copy has only in-frame clones and lacks some. V, J and clone size reflect that table, while D and trimming were determined from the DNA. This table holds about 200,000 clones, about 78% found once. The CDR3 has 13 amino acids. V was shortened by 5 bases and J by 2 bases, with 11 bases between the two germline ends. Germline CDR1 and CDR2: SGHRS and YFSETQ. Sequenced material: peripheral blood. V is TRBV5-1 and J is TRBJ2-7, with TRBD1 as a possible D gene (6 bases). The clonotype comes from a woman in her seventies with acute or convalescent COVID-19. The CDR3, as DNA: TGCGCCAGCAGTTGGGACAAAGCCTACGAGCAGTACTTC. Its protein product is CASSWDKAYEQYF.